This T cell receptor beta chain originates from a study of cytomegalovirus exposure and HLA in healthy donors. Findings of the study overall: In most subjects, TCR beta sequences reportedly gave accurate predictions of HLA-A and HLA-B alleles.

The CDR3 is made up of 17 amino acids. Germline assignment: CDR1 MNHEY and CDR2 SMNVEV (reference sequence). V was shortened by 10 bases and J by 0 bases, with 22 bases between the two germline ends. Primers included in the PCR were 60 Vbeta and 13 Jbeta primers. The repertoire was sequenced with immunoSEQ multiplex PCR; TCRdb's copy has only in-frame clones and lacks some. The table includes roughly 110,000 clones, around three quarters detected once. Points on this clone: Its antigen is currently unknown.

J is TRBJ1-3 and V is TRBV27; D possibly corresponds to TRBD1 (5 bases). This TCR came from a human donor in good health. What was sequenced was PBMCs. CDR3 amino acids: CATRLRQGGISGNTIYF. CDR3 bases: TGTGCCACCAGATTGCGCCAGGGCGGCATCTCTGGAAACACCATATATTTT.